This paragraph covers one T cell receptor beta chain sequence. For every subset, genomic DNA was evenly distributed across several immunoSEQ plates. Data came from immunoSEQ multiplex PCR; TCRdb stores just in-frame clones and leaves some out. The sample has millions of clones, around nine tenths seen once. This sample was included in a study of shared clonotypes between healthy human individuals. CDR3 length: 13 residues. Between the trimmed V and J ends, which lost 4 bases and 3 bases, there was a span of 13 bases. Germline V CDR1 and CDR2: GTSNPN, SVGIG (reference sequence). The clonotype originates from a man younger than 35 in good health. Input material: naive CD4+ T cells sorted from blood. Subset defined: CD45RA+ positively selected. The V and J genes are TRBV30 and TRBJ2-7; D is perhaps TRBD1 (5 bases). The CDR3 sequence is CAWTGDSYYEQYF. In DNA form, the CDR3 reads TGTGCCTGGACCGGCGACAGCTACTACGAGCAGTACTTC.